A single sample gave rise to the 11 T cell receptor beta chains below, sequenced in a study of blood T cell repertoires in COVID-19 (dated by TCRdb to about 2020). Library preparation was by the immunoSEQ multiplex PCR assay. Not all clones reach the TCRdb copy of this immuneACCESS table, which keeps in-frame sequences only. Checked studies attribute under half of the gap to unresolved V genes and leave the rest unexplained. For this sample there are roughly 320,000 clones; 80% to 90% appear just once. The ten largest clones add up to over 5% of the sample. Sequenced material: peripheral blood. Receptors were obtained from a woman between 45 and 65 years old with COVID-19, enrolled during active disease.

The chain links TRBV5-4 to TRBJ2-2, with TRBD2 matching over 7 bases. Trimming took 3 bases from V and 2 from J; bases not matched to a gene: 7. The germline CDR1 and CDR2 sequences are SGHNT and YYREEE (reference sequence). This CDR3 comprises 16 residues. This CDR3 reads CASSYGGGKNTGELFF. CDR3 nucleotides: TGTGCCAGCAGCTATGGGGGAGGGAAAAACACCGGGGAGCTGTTTTTT.

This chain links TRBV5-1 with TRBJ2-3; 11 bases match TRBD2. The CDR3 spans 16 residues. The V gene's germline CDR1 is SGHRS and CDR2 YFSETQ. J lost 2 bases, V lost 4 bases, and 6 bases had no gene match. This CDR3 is CASSVGTSGNTDTQYF. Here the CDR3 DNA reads TGCGCCAGCAGCGTTGGGACTAGCGGAAACACAGATACGCAGTATTTT.

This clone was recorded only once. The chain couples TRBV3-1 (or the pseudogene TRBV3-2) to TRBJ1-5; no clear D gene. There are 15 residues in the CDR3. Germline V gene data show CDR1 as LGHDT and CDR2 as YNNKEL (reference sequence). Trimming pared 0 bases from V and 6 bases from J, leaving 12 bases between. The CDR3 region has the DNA TGTGCCAGCAGCCAAGATCCCTTCTCCCGTCAGCCCCAGCATTTT. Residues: CASSQDPFSRQPQHF.

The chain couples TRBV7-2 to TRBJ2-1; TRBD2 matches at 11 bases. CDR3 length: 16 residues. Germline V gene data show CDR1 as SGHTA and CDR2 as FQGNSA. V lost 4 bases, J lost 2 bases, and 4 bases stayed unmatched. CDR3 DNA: TGTGCCAGCAGCTCAGGGACTAGCGGAACCTACAATGAGCAGTTCTTC. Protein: CASSSGTSGTYNEQFF.

The CDR3 DNA reads TGTGCCAGCAGCCAAGATAAGGCTAGCGGGGGTCTCCGGCAGTTCTTC. Protein sequence: CASSQDKASGGLRQFF. The chain couples TRBV3-1 (or the pseudogene TRBV3-2) to TRBJ2-1; 10 bases align to TRBD2. CDR1 and CDR2 from the germline V gene are LGHDT and YNNKEL (reference sequence). The CDR3 loop spans 16 amino acids. J lost 12 bases, V lost 0 bases, and 11 bases had no gene match.

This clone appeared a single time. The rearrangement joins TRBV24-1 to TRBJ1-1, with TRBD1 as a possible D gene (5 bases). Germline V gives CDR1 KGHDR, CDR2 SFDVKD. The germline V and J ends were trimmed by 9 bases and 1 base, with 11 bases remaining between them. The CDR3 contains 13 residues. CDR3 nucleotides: TGTGCCACCCGGAGGGGAGCGAACACTGAAGCTTTCTTT. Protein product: CATRRGANTEAFF.

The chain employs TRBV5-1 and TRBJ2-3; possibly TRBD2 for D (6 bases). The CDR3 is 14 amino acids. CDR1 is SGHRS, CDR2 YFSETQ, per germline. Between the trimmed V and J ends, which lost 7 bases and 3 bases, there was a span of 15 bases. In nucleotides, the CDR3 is TGCGCCAGCGGGACTCAGAAAGTTACAGATACGCAGTATTTT. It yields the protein CASGTQKVTDTQYF. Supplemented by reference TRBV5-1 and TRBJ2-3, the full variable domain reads KAGVTQTPRYLIKTRGQQVTLSCSPISGHRSVSWYQQTPGQGLQFLFEYFSETQRNKGNFPGRFSGRQFSNSRSEMNVSTLELGDSALYLCASGTQKVTDTQYFGPGTRLTVL.

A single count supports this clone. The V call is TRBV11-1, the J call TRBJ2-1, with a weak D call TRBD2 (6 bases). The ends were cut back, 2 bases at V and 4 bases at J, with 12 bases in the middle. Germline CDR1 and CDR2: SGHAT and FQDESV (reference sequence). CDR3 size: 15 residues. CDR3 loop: CASSLSLAQYNEQFF. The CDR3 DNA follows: TGTGCCAGCAGCTTATCCCTAGCGCAGTACAATGAGCAGTTCTTC.

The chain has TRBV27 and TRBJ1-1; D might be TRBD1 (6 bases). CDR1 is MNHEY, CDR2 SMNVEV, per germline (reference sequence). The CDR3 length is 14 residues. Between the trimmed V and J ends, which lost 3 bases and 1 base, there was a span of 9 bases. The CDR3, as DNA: TGTGCCAGCAGTTTTCAGGGGAGGAACACTGAAGCTTTCTTT. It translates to CASSFQGRNTEAFF.

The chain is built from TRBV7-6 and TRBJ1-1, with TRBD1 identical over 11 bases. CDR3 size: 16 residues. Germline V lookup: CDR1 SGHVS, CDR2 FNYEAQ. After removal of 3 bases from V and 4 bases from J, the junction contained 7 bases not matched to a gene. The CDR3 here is CASSFGTGGFGTEAFF. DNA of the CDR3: TGTGCCAGCAGCTTTGGGACAGGGGGGTTCGGCACTGAAGCTTTCTTT.

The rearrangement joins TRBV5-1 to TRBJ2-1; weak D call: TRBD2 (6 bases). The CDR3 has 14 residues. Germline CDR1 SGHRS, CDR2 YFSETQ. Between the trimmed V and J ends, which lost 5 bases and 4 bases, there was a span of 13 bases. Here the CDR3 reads CASSKWEVYNEQFF. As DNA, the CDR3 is TGCGCCAGCAGTAAATGGGAGGTGTACAATGAGCAGTTCTTC.